Given below is one T cell receptor (beta chain) in context. There is no known antigen for this receptor. It has no much larger one-base neighbor in the sample; base qualities were not kept. PBMCs were isolated by Ficoll-Paque density gradient centrifugation. This sample is drawn from a study of T-cell memory formation after mild COVID-19 (dated by TCRdb to 2020 to 2023). Notes on the research overall: TCR sequence clusters from the two donors were largely donor specific. Longitudinal TCRalpha and TCRbeta repertoire sequencing tracked T-cell clones expanding and contracting after mild COVID-19 in a couple of donors. Two young, previously healthy adult volunteers made up the cohort, one male and one female. What the study reported, not specific to this receptor: The second-wave clones that peaked on day 37 were not confirmed to be SARS-CoV-2 specific. Contracting CD4+ clones were found mainly in CM and EM memory subsets, while CD8+ clones were enriched in EMRA. Some responding clones were detected in pre-infection memory, suggesting pre-existing cross-reactive memory T cells joined the SARS-CoV-2 response. Clones contracting from day 15 to 85 had balanced CD4/CD8 phenotypes, while a second wave expanding from day 15 to 37 was biased towards CD4+. The study covered only two mild cases, and larger cohorts including severe cases with pre-infection samples were considered necessary.

CDR1 and CDR2 are read off the germline V gene as SGHTA and FQGTGA. The CDR3 sequence holds 15 residues, the cysteine and phenylalanine included. Of all the DNA, just the CDR3 is kept, 45 bases in frame from base 1. V drops 5 bases and J drops 2 bases, leaving 15 bases in between. The listed sequencing device is Illumina NovaSeq 6000. Using 5'RACE with constant-segment primers, TCRalpha and TCRbeta cDNA libraries were constructed, with sample barcodes and unique molecular identifiers added in the process. RNA was extracted from every sample with Trizol reagent. The libraries were amplified in two PCR steps, and the second step added a second sample barcode and Illumina TruSeq adapters. Sequencing of libraries was performed on an Illumina NovaSeq with 2 x 150 bp paired-end reads. As for how the authors treated the data: The reads were demultiplexed and collapsed into UMI-guided consensus sequences using migec v1.2.7. Using mixcr v2.1.11, UMI consensuses were aligned to TRA and TRB V and J templates and then assembled into clonotypes. Clonotypes were classified as expanded or contracted when called significant by both edgeR and NoisET, with noise models trained on biological replicates. edgeR calls used a false discovery rate-adjusted p below 0.01 and a log2 fold-change threshold of 1. PCA with hierarchical clustering of max-normalized trajectories of the 1000 most abundant clonotypes was used as exploratory dynamics analysis. Separately sequenced CD4+ and CD8+ repertoires were used to assign a CD4 or CD8 phenotype to each responding clone. Using fastp at Q25 and MiXCR, TCRdb reprocessed the public reads and kept productive beta chains. Under each unique CDR3 protein, matching rows form one entry showing the most common genes and DNA. The V and J calls reflect TCRdb's pipeline rather than the authors' work. The sample has under 200,000 distinct CDR3 sequences on record, around a third of them singletons. Approximately 12% of the sample is taken by the ten largest.

Recombination joined TRBV7-3 with TRBJ1-2; TRBD1 could be the D gene, as 5 bases match. This clonotype was obtained from an adult woman who had mild COVID-19 (a few samples of this study predate the infection). The sample titles of this study are shuffled in the database, so cell type and time point are left out; the donor was told from shared clones. The sequencing input was PBMCs or a T cell subset sorted from them (not recorded which). The CDR3 protein sequence reads: CASSPHPTENYGYTF. The DNA reads TGTGCCAGCAGCCCCCACCCGACAGAGAACTATGGCTACACCTTC.